These 10 T cell receptor beta chains originate from one sample sequenced in a study of blood T cells in healthy people across ages. Sample-barcoded 5' priming and a J-beta primer mix drove a second PCR of roughly 6 to 12 cycles. TCRdb re-called the 5' RACE reads with MiXCR, one entry per CDR3 protein. This sample has roughly 800,000 distinct CDR3 sequences; 25% occur once, and the top ten carry 9.4%. This sample was also put to use in a study of T cells of mothers and their children.

The sample was blood. Source of these receptors: a boy between 10 and 17 years old in good health.

There are a few counts of this clonotype. The chain combines TRBV21-1 with TRBJ2-7; the table calls TRBD2, which could not be checked here. TRBV21-1 represents a pseudogene. The CDR3 contains 17 residues. In DNA, the CDR3 is TGTGCCAGCAGCAAAGAAAAGGCCTTCCCCTCCACCTACGAGCAGTACTTC. Translated, it gives CASSKEKAFPSTYEQYF.

This clonotype was counted between two and nine times. The chain is built from TRBV9 and TRBJ2-5, with D uncertain. Germline CDR1 and CDR2: SGDLS and YYNGEE. V lost 0 bases to trimming and J lost 5 bases, with 11 bases between them. The length of the CDR3 is 14 residues. This CDR3 reads CASSVGSLGETQYF. The CDR3 coding sequence is TGTGCCAGCAGCGTAGGAAGTCTCGGGGAGACCCAGTACTTC.

This sequence joins TRBV2 and TRBJ1-3; a possible D gene is TRBD1 (5 bases). Germline assignment: CDR1 SNHLY and CDR2 FYNNEI. V dropped 5 bases and J dropped 0 bases, with 8 bases sitting between them. This CDR3 is 14 amino acids long. The CDR3 sequence is CASSMTASGNTIYF. In DNA form, the CDR3 reads TGTGCCAGCAGTATGACAGCCTCTGGAAACACCATATATTTT.

This clonotype was seen more than once but under ten times. The chain couples TRBV4-1 to TRBJ1-5; 7 positions agree with TRBD1. The trim removed 5 bases at V and 0 bases at J, leaving 4 bases unmatched. CDR1 MGHRA and CDR2 YSYEKL come from the germline V gene. This CDR3 has 15 residues. The CDR3 DNA follows: TGCGCCAGCAGCGGACAGGATTATAGCAATCAGCCCCAGCATTTT. It codes for CASSGQDYSNQPQHF.

The rearrangement links TRBV18 to TRBJ1-1; D is possibly TRBD1 (6 bases). Trimming took off 6 bases at V and 4 bases at J, with 12 bases between the two ends. The CDR3 consists of 13 residues. Germline-derived CDR1 and CDR2 are KGHSH and LQKENI. CDR3 DNA: TGTGCCAGCTCGCAGACCAGGGGCACTGAAGCTTTCTTT. This translates into CASSQTRGTEAFF.

This chain connects TRBV10-3 to TRBJ2-5; 7 bases are a match to TRBD1. Unmatched junction bases numbered 9, after V lost 6 bases and J lost 5 bases. This CDR3 is 14 amino acids long. CDR1 and CDR2 (germline): ENHRY, SYGVKD. The CDR3 DNA reads TGTGCCATCAGGCCGGGACAGAATTTGGAGACCCAGTACTTC. This translates into CAIRPGQNLETQYF.

The chain employs TRBV7-9 and TRBJ2-3, with 8 bases matching TRBD1. V trimming: 3 bases; J trimming: 1 base; junction bases outside the gene matches: 3. The CDR3 spans 15 residues. Germline CDR1 reads SEHNR; CDR2 reads FQNEAQ (reference sequence). The CDR3 DNA reads as TGTGCCAGCAGCTTCGAGGGACAGGGCACAGATACGCAGTATTTT. This sequence encodes CASSFEGQGTDTQYF.

This clonotype was observed a few times. The chain recombines TRBV5-1 with TRBJ1-2, with 9 positions matching TRBD1. There are 17 residues in the CDR3. After removal of 3 bases from V and 5 bases from J, the junction contained 14 bases not matched to a gene. Per the germline V gene, CDR1 is SGHRS and CDR2 is YFSETQ. CDR3: CASSWDRVSLNNYGYTF. The CDR3, as DNA: TGCGCCAGCAGCTGGGACAGGGTGTCTCTGAATAATTATGGCTACACCTTC.

This clonotype appeared a single time. The rearrangement links TRBV12-3 or TRBV12-4 to TRBJ2-5; maybe TRBD2 (6 bases). The end of the DNA aligns better with TRBJ2-7, so the J call may be wrong. This CDR3 contains 16 residues. This chain's CDR3 is CASSFGPASEAYEQYF. For the CDR3, the DNA is TGTGCCAGCAGTTTTGGGCCCGCTAGCGAAGCCTACGAGCAGTACTTC.

This chain connects TRBV6-6 to TRBJ1-5; no reliable D call. The CDR3 extends over 16 amino acids. Germline assignment: CDR1 MNHNY and CDR2 SVGAGI (reference sequence). V shed 6 bases and J shed 0 bases, with 15 bases lying between them. CDR3: CASRGMGPNSNQPQHF. The CDR3 bases are TGTGCCAGCAGGGGGATGGGCCCTAATAGCAATCAGCCCCAGCATTTT.